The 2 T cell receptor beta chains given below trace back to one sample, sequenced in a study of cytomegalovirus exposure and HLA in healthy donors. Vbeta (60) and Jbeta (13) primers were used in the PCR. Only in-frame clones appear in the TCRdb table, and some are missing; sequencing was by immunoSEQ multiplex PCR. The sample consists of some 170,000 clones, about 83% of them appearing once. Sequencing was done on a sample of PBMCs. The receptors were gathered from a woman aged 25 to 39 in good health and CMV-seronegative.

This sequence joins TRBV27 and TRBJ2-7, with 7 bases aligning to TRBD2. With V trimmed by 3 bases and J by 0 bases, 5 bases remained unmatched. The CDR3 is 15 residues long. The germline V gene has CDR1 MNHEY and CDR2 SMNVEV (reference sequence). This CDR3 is CASSFGLADSYEQYF. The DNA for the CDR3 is TGTGCCAGCAGTTTTGGGCTAGCGGACTCCTACGAGCAGTACTTC.

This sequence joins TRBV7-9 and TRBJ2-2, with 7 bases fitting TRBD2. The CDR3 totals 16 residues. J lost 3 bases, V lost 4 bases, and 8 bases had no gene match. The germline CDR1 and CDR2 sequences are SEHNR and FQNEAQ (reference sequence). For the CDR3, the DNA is TGTGCCAGCAGCTCCACCGGGACTACCCACACCGGGGAGCTGTTTTTT. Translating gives CASSSTGTTHTGELFF.